The 4 T cell receptor beta chains listed next were all sequenced from one sample in a study of cytotoxic CD8 clonotypes in ibrutinib-treated CLL. Sequencing used immunoSEQ multiplex PCR; TCRdb keeps in-frame clones, though not all of them. The sample comprises about 310,000 clones, about 80% of which are singletons, and 5.5% to 8% rests with the top ten. This specimen was PBMCs, taken before ibrutinib treatment. The receptors shown here come from a human donor with chronic lymphocytic leukemia.

This clone was picked up one time. The chain recombines TRBV29-1 with TRBJ1-2, with D unclear. The germline V gene has CDR1 SQVTM and CDR2 ANQGSEA. The CDR3 has 12 residues. Trimming shortened V by 2 bases and J by 6 bases, and 10 bases separated the two germline ends. The CDR3 region is CSVETGSHGYTF. The CDR3 region has the DNA TGCAGCGTTGAAACTGGGAGCCATGGCTACACCTTC.

The chain couples TRBV9 to TRBJ1-2, with a possible D match to TRBD1 (5 bases). Germline CDR1 SGDLS, CDR2 YYNGEE. The length of the CDR3 is 13 residues. V was cut by 4 bases and J by 4 bases, with 11 bases left in between. CDR3 region: CASSSRQTYGYTF. CDR3 nucleotides: TGTGCCAGCAGCTCGAGACAGACCTATGGCTACACCTTC. The variable domain in full, with the rest retrieved from reference TRBV9 and TRBJ1-2, is DSGVTQTPKHLITATGQRVTLRCSPRSGDLSVYWYQQSLDQGLQFLIQYYNGEERAKGNILERFSAQQFPDLHSELNLSSLELGDSALYFCASSSRQTYGYTFGSGTRLTVV.

The chain couples TRBV7-9 to TRBJ1-5; D may be TRBD1 (5 bases). V was cut by 5 bases and J by 1 base, with 12 bases left in between. The CDR3 covers 15 residues. The germline CDR1 and CDR2 sequences are SEHNR and FQNEAQ (reference sequence). CDR3 in amino acids: CASSPDGGSNQPQHF. For the CDR3, the DNA is TGTGCCAGCAGCCCCGATGGGGGAAGCAATCAGCCCCAGCATTTT.

A remark on this clone: Different DNA sequences within this sample yield the same CDR3. The chain carries TRBV18 and TRBJ2-7; the D is unclear. Germline V gene sequence: CDR1 KGHSH, CDR2 LQKENI. Trimming removed 6 bases at V and 4 bases at J, with 13 bases between. The CDR3 covers 13 residues. The CDR3 DNA reads TGTGCCAGCTCGCCAGGTTGGGGTTACGAGCAGTACTTC. Protein: CASSPGWGYEQYF.